This T cell receptor (beta chain) was sequenced for a study of cytomegalovirus exposure and HLA in healthy donors. The junction had 6 bases not matched to a gene; V was cut back by 3 bases and J by 4 bases. Germline V CDR1 and CDR2: SGDLS, YYNGEE. The CDR3 is made up of 15 amino acids. General observations from the study: Within the data, a cluster of highly shared sequence variants was likely a sequencing artifact. V- and J-gene trimming in TCR beta was tied to a missense DCLRE1C variant by an analysis performed later. Cytomegalovirus-associated TCR beta chains were listed, numbering more than 150. The authors excluded some V segments, including TRBV6-2 and TRBV6-3, as indistinguishable.

A multiplex PCR was run with 60 Vbeta primers and 13 Jbeta primers. Profiled with immunoSEQ multiplex PCR; TCRdb holds only in-frame clones, not every one. The table has 130,000 or so clones, roughly 80% seen once. Note on this clone: No antigen is known for it.

The specimen sequenced was PBMCs. This TCR derives from a woman aged 45-60 years in good health and CMV-seropositive. V and J are TRBV9 and TRBJ2-3; TRBD1 matches 9 bases. As DNA, the CDR3 is TGTGCCAGCAGCGGCCACAGGGGGCAAGCAGATACGCAGTATTTT. It encodes CASSGHRGQADTQYF.